The clone carrying this T cell receptor (beta chain) was counted ten times or more. The data stem from a study of CD8 T cells in ankylosing spondylitis. In TCRdb, the 5' RACE reads were re-called with MiXCR into one record per CDR3 protein. This table has under 150,000 distinct CDR3 sequences, approximately 10% appearing once. Germline values: CDR1 SEHNR, CDR2 FQNEAQ (reference sequence). The CDR3 covers 14 residues. V dropped 5 bases and J dropped 4 bases, with 9 bases sitting between them. Sequencing used blood, either unsorted or a sorted T cell fraction (not recorded which). The chain links TRBV7-9 to TRBJ1-6, with D possibly matching TRBD1 (5 bases). The sequence derives from a female donor with ankylosing spondylitis or in good health (not recorded which). The CDR3 protein is CASSPRQYNSPLHF. The DNA of the CDR3 is TGTGCCAGCAGCCCCCGACAGTATAATTCACCCCTCCACTTT. Based on the CDR3 plus reference TRBV7-9 and TRBJ1-6, the full variable domain is DTGVSQNPRHKITKRGQNVTFRCDPISEHNRLYWYRQTLGQGPEFLTYFQNEAQLEKSRLLSDRFSAERPKGSFSTLEIQRTEQGDSAMYLCASSPRQYNSPLHFGNGTRLTVT.